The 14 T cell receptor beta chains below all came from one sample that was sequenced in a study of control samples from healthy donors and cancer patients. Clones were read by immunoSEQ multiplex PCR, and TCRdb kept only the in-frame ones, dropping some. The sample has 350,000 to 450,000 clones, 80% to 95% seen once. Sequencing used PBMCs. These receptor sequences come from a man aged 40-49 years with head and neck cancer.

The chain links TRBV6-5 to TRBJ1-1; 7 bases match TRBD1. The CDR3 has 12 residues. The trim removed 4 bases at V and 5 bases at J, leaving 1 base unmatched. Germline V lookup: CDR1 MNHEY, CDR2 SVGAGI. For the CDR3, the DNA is TGTGCCAGCAGTTTCAGGGGGACTGAAGCTTTCTTT. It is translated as CASSFRGTEAFF.

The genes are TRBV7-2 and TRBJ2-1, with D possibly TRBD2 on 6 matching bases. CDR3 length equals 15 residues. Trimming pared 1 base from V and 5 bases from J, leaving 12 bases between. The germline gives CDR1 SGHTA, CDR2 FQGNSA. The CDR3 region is CASSLGSTSHNEQFF. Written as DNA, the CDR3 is TGTGCCAGCAGCTTAGGCTCTACTAGCCACAATGAGCAGTTCTTC.

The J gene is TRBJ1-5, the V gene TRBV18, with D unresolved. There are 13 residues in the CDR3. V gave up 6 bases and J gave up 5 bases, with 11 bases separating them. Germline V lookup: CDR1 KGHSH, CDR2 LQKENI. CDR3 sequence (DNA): TGTGCCAGCTCGGAGCATAGGGATCAGCCCCAGCATTTT. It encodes CASSEHRDQPQHF.

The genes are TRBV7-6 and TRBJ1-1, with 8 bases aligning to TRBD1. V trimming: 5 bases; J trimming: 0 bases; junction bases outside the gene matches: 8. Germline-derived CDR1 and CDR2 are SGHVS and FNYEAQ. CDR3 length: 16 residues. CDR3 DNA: TGTGCCAGCAGCCTCACGGGGACAGGAATGAACACTGAAGCTTTCTTT. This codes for CASSLTGTGMNTEAFF.

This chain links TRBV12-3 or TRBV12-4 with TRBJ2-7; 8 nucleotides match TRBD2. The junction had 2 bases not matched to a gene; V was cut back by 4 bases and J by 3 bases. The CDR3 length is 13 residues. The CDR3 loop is CASSSGTSYEQYF. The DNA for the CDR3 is TGTGCCAGCAGTTCCGGGACTAGCTACGAGCAGTACTTC.

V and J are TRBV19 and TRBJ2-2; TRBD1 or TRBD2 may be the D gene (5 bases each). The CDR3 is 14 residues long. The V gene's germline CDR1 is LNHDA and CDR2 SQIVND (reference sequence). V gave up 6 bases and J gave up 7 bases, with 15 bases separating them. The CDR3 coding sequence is TGTGCCAGTAGGAATCCGGGAACAGGCGGGGAGCTGTTTTTT. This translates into CASRNPGTGGELFF.

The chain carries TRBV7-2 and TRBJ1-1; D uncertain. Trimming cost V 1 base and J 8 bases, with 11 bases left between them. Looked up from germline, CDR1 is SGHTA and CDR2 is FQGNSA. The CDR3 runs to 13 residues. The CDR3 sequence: CASSLVLGNEAFF. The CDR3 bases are TGTGCCAGCAGCTTAGTATTAGGGAACGAAGCTTTCTTT.

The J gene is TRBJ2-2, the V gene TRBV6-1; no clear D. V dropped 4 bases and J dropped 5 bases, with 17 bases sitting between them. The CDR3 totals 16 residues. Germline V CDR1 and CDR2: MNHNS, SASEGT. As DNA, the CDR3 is TGTGCCAGCAGTGCACTACACCTCTTCGGAACCGGGGAGCTGTTTTTT. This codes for CASSALHLFGTGELFF.

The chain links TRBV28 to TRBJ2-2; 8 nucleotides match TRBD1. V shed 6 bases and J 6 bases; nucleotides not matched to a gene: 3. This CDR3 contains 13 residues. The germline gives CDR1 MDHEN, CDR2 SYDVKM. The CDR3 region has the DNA TGTGCCAGCAGACGACAGGGGTCCGGGGAGCTGTTTTTT. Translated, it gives CASRRQGSGELFF. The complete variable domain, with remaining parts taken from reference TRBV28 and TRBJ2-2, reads DVKVTQSSRYLVKRTGEKVFLECVQDMDHENMFWYRQDPGLGLRLIYFSYDVKMKEKGDIPEGYSVSREKKERFSLILESASTNQTSMYLCASRRQGSGELFFGEGSRLTVL.

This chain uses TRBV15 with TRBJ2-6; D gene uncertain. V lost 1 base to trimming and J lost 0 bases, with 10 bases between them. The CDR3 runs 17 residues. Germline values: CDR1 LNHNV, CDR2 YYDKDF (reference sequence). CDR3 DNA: TGTGCCACCAGCAGAGTGGGGATGGCCTCTGGGGCCAACGTCCTGACTTTC. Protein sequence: CATSRVGMASGANVLTF.

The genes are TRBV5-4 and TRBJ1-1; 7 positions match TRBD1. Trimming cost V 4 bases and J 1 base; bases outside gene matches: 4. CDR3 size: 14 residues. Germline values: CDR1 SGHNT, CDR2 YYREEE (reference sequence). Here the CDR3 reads CASSTYRGNTEAFF. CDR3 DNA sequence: TGTGCCAGCAGCACCTACAGGGGGAACACTGAAGCTTTCTTT.

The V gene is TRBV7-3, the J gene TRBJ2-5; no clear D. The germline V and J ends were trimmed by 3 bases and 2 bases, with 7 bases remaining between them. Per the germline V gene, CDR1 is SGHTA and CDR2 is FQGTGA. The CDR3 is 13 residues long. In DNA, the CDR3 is TGTGCCAGCAGCTTGGAAAGACAAGAGACCCAGTACTTC. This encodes CASSLERQETQYF.

This chain's CDR3 is CASSLGTGTGELFF. The CDR3 DNA is TGCGCCAGCAGCTTGGGGACAGGCACCGGGGAGCTGTTTTTT. The rearrangement links TRBV5-1 to TRBJ2-2, with 7 nucleotides matching TRBD1. The CDR3 sequence is 14 residues long. Trimming took 0 bases from V and 4 from J; bases not matched to a gene: 0. The germline V gene has CDR1 SGHRS and CDR2 YFSETQ.

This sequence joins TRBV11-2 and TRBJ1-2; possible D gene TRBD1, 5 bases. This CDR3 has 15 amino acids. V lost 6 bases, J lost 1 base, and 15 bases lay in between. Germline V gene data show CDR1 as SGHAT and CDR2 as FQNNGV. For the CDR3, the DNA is TGTGCCAGCAGAAAAAGCGTGGACATTAACTATGGCTACACCTTC. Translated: CASRKSVDINYGYTF.